The T cell receptor (beta chain) described here comes from a study of T-cell memory formation after mild COVID-19. In this sample, this clonotype turned up many times. Its specificity is not known. General study findings and limits: The study found contracting CD4+ clones mainly in CM and EM and contracting CD8+ clones in EMRA.

In TCRdb, the 5' RACE reads were re-called with MiXCR into one record per CDR3 protein. The data hold roughly 350,000 distinct CDR3 sequences, with roughly 21% observed a single time. The ends were cut back, 5 bases at V and 4 bases at J, with 15 bases in the middle. In germline, CDR1 is KGHSH, CDR2 LQKENI. The CDR3 has 14 residues. The sample was PBMCs or a T cell subset sorted from them (not recorded which). This TCR was sampled from an adult woman who had mild COVID-19 (a few samples of this study predate the infection). Cell type and time point are not known. This chain uses TRBV18 with TRBJ2-7; D call uncertain. The CDR3 here is CASSLTTGGYEQYF. In nucleotides, the CDR3 is TGTGCCAGCTCATTAACCACGGGTGGATACGAGCAGTACTTC.